This is a list of T cell receptor beta chains from one sample in a study of CD8 T cells in ankylosing spondylitis. Using its own MiXCR run on the 5' RACE reads, TCRdb lists one record per CDR3 protein. This repertoire shows around 490,000 distinct CDR3 sequences, about 5.7% found once; its top ten account for 3% to 4.5%. Sequencing was performed on blood, either unsorted or a sorted T cell fraction (not recorded which). These receptors all come from a male donor with ankylosing spondylitis. Each CDR3 is given with its conserved first and last residue. The order of the fields is D gene, J gene, clone size, V gene, CDR3 protein, CDR3 DNA. The D gene is left open where the match is weak. Only part of the rows carry a size: once, few, many, or a class if the clone is expanded.

D gene: TRBD2
J gene: TRBJ2-7
clone size: once
V gene: TRBV28
CDR3 protein: CASRPGGRPSSYEQYF
CDR3 DNA: TGTGCCAGCAGGCCGGGGGGGAGGCCCAGCTCCTACGAGCAGTACTTC

D gene: NA
J gene: TRBJ2-5
clone size: many
V gene: TRBV11-1
CDR3 protein: CASSSVVWLETQYF
CDR3 DNA: TGTGCCAGCAGCTCGGTAGTTTGGCTGGAGACCCAGTACTTC

D gene: NA
J gene: TRBJ2-1
clone size: many
V gene: TRBV20-1
CDR3 protein: CSAKSQGTYNEQFF
CDR3 DNA: TGCAGTGCTAAGTCCCAGGGGACCTACAATGAGCAGTTCTTC

D gene: TRBD2
J gene: TRBJ2-2
clone size: many
V gene: TRBV5-1
CDR3 protein: CASRRTSGSVGELFF
CDR3 DNA: TGCGCCAGCAGGCGGACTAGCGGGAGTGTCGGGGAGCTGTTTTTT

D gene: TRBD1
J gene: TRBJ2-2
clone size: many
V gene: TRBV20-1
CDR3 protein: CSAGQGADIGELFF
CDR3 DNA: TGCAGTGCTGGACAGGGGGCCGATATCGGGGAGCTGTTTTTT

D gene: NA
J gene: TRBJ1-5
clone size: few
V gene: TRBV20-1
CDR3 protein: CCAREGRGLSNQPQHF
CDR3 DNA: TGCTGTGCTAGAGAGGGACGGGGTCTTAGCAATCAGCCCCAGCATTTT

D gene: NA
J gene: TRBJ2-5
clone size: many
V gene: TRBV7-9
CDR3 protein: CASSFPQGGQETQYF
CDR3 DNA: TGTGCCAGCAGCTTCCCTCAAGGGGGGCAAGAGACCCAGTACTTC

D gene: NA
J gene: TRBJ1-1
clone size: many
V gene: TRBV9
CDR3 protein: CASSDGSVGEAFF
CDR3 DNA: TGTGCCAGCAGCGACGGGTCGGTGGGTGAAGCTTTCTTT

D gene: NA
J gene: TRBJ2-7
clone size: many
V gene: TRBV5-1
CDR3 protein: CASSLGTNSYEQYF
CDR3 DNA: TGCGCCAGCAGCTTGGGGACCAATTCCTACGAGCAGTACTTC

D gene: NA
J gene: TRBJ2-2
clone size: few
V gene: TRBV2
CDR3 protein: CASSEGGGKNTGELFF
CDR3 DNA: TGTGCCAGCAGTGAAGGGGGCGGAAAGAACACCGGGGAGCTGTTTTTT

D gene: TRBD2
J gene: TRBJ2-7
clone size: many
V gene: TRBV9
CDR3 protein: CASSPSGGAREQYF
CDR3 DNA: TGTGCCAGCAGCCCGTCGGGGGGAGCGCGGGAGCAGTACTTC

D gene: NA
J gene: TRBJ1-6
clone size: many
V gene: TRBV4-3
CDR3 protein: CASSQDSGSSYNSPLHF
CDR3 DNA: TGCGCCAGCAGCCAAGATAGCGGGAGCTCCTATAATTCACCCCTCCACTTT

D gene: NA
J gene: TRBJ2-5
clone size: many
V gene: TRBV7-8
CDR3 protein: CASSLVDTGGQETQYF
CDR3 DNA: TGTGCCAGCAGCTTGGTGGATACAGGAGGACAAGAGACCCAGTACTTC

D gene: NA
J gene: TRBJ1-1
clone size: many
V gene: TRBV7-2
CDR3 protein: CASSLVQRLAFF
CDR3 DNA: TGTGCCAGCAGCTTAGTGCAGCGTCTAGCTTTCTTT

D gene: NA
J gene: TRBJ1-2
clone size: many
V gene: TRBV12-3/TRBV12-4
CDR3 protein: CASSPSGGVYGYTF
CDR3 DNA: TGTGCCAGCAGCCCTAGTGGGGGGGTTTATGGCTACACCTTC

D gene: NA
J gene: TRBJ2-1
clone size: many
V gene: TRBV18
CDR3 protein: CASSPTTGSSYNEQFF
CDR3 DNA: TGTGCCAGCTCACCCACCACAGGGAGCTCCTACAATGAGCAGTTCTTC

D gene: TRBD1
J gene: TRBJ1-1
clone size: many
V gene: TRBV5-1
CDR3 protein: CASGVTGSTEAFF
CDR3 DNA: TGCGCCAGCGGAGTGACAGGGAGCACTGAAGCTTTCTTT

D gene: NA
J gene: TRBJ2-7
clone size: NA
V gene: TRBV3-1
CDR3 protein: CASSRGTLSYEQYF
CDR3 DNA: TGTGCCAGCAGCCGCGGGACACTTTCCTACGAGCAGTACTTC

D gene: NA
J gene: TRBJ2-1
clone size: many
V gene: TRBV6-1
CDR3 protein: CATTTGYGYNEQFF
CDR3 DNA: TGTGCCACCACTACAGGGTATGGCTACAATGAGCAGTTCTTC

D gene: TRBD2
J gene: TRBJ2-2
clone size: many
V gene: TRBV6-2/TRBV6-3
CDR3 protein: CASSYHREPTSGRPNTGELFF
CDR3 DNA: TGTGCCAGCAGTTATCATAGGGAACCGACTAGCGGGAGGCCGAACACCGGGGAGCTGTTTTTT

D gene: TRBD1
J gene: TRBJ2-7
clone size: many
V gene: TRBV20-1
CDR3 protein: CSARPGQGAYEQYF
CDR3 DNA: TGCAGTGCGAGACCGGGACAGGGAGCCTACGAGCAGTACTTC

D gene: NA
J gene: TRBJ1-5
clone size: many
V gene: TRBV20-1
CDR3 protein: CSAPDSYNQPQHF
CDR3 DNA: TGCAGTGCTCCAGACAGCTATAATCAGCCCCAGCATTTT

D gene: NA
J gene: TRBJ1-1
clone size: many
V gene: TRBV20-1
CDR3 protein: CSASEEMNTEAFF
CDR3 DNA: TGCAGTGCTAGCGAGGAAATGAACACTGAAGCTTTCTTT

D gene: NA
J gene: TRBJ1-4
clone size: many
V gene: TRBV5-1
CDR3 protein: CASSLGLNEKLFF
CDR3 DNA: TGCGCCAGCAGCTTGGGACTGAATGAAAAACTGTTTTTT

D gene: NA
J gene: TRBJ2-1
clone size: many
V gene: TRBV7-2
CDR3 protein: CASSLIEGYNEQFF
CDR3 DNA: TGTGCCAGCAGCTTAATTGAGGGCTACAATGAGCAGTTCTTC

D gene: TRBD2
J gene: TRBJ2-3
clone size: many
V gene: TRBV20-1
CDR3 protein: CSALAGVGTDTQYF
CDR3 DNA: TGCAGTGCTTTAGCGGGAGTCGGGACAGATACGCAGTATTTT

D gene: TRBD1
J gene: TRBJ2-7
clone size: NA
V gene: TRBV10-3
CDR3 protein: CAISMGQIIYEQYF
CDR3 DNA: TGTGCCATCAGCATGGGACAGATTATCTACGAGCAGTACTTC

D gene: NA
J gene: TRBJ2-6
clone size: NA
V gene: TRBV12-3/TRBV12-4
CDR3 protein: CASSLKVSGANVLTF
CDR3 DNA: TGTGCCAGCAGTTTAAAGGTCTCTGGGGCCAACGTCCTGACTTTC

D gene: NA
J gene: TRBJ2-1
clone size: many
V gene: TRBV5-1
CDR3 protein: CASSSIARALSYNEQFF
CDR3 DNA: TGCGCCAGCAGCTCAATAGCCCGGGCCTTATCCTACAATGAGCAGTTCTTC

D gene: NA
J gene: TRBJ1-1
clone size: many
V gene: TRBV7-2
CDR3 protein: CASSLAQGPSEAFF
CDR3 DNA: TGTGCCAGCAGCTTAGCGCAGGGACCAAGTGAAGCTTTCTTT

D gene: NA
J gene: TRBJ2-7
clone size: many
V gene: TRBV20-1
CDR3 protein: CSASLGSLYEQYF
CDR3 DNA: TGCAGTGCTAGTCTAGGCTCCCTCTACGAGCAGTACTTC

D gene: NA
J gene: TRBJ1-1
clone size: many
V gene: TRBV5-1
CDR3 protein: CASSLGGPAEAFF
CDR3 DNA: TGCGCCAGCAGCTTGGGGGGCCCCGCTGAAGCTTTCTTT

D gene: NA
J gene: TRBJ2-1
clone size: many
V gene: TRBV18
CDR3 protein: CASSRGSAYNEQFF
CDR3 DNA: TGTGCCAGCTCTCGGGGATCTGCCTACAATGAGCAGTTCTTC

D gene: TRBD2
J gene: TRBJ2-7
clone size: many
V gene: TRBV6-2/TRBV6-3
CDR3 protein: CASSLSLGLAGEYEQYF
CDR3 DNA: TGTGCCAGCAGTCTCTCGCTGGGACTAGCGGGAGAATACGAGCAGTACTTC

D gene: NA
J gene: TRBJ2-1
clone size: many
V gene: TRBV18
CDR3 protein: CASSPYNGNNEQFF
CDR3 DNA: TGTGCCAGCTCACCTTACAATGGGAACAATGAGCAGTTCTTC

D gene: TRBD1
J gene: TRBJ2-7
clone size: many
V gene: TRBV18
CDR3 protein: CASSLRGPSHEQYF
CDR3 DNA: TGTGCCAGCTCACTCAGGGGGCCCAGCCACGAGCAGTACTTC

D gene: NA
J gene: TRBJ1-5
clone size: many
V gene: TRBV20-1
CDR3 protein: CSARKGNSNQPQHF
CDR3 DNA: TGCAGTGCTAGAAAGGGGAATAGCAATCAGCCCCAGCATTTT

D gene: NA
J gene: TRBJ2-3
clone size: many
V gene: TRBV5-1
CDR3 protein: CASSANPESTDTQYF
CDR3 DNA: TGCGCCAGCAGCGCGAACCCGGAAAGCACAGATACGCAGTATTTT